These T cell receptor beta chains were read from a single sample in a study of identical twins. MiXCR, applied by TCRdb to the 5' RACE reads, yields one record per CDR3 protein. The table lists around 200,000 distinct CDR3 sequences, approximately 9% of them singletons, with 5% to 6% in the top ten. The sequenced material came from memory (CD45RO+) T cells sorted from blood. These receptor sequences come from a woman under 30 in good health. CDR3s include the opening cysteine and the closing phenylalanine or tryptophan. A D gene is named only where the DNA matches it firmly. Size tells how often a clone was seen (once, few, many) or the class of an expanded clone, and some rows leave it out.

clone_size | j_call | v_call | d_call | cdr3_nt | cdr3_aa
NA | TRBJ2-5 | TRBV10-3 | NA | TGTGCCATCAGTGCGGCCCCTGACCAAGAGACCCAGTACTTC | CAISAAPDQETQYF
few | TRBJ2-1 | TRBV29-1 | NA | TGCAGCACGGGAGGGGCAGGGGGCTACAATGAGCAGTTCTTC | CSTGGAGGYNEQFF
few | TRBJ2-7 | TRBV12-5 | TRBD2 | TGTGCTAGTGGTTTGTCCCTGGGAGGGCTAGCCCTCGGTCACGAGCAGTACTTC | CASGLSLGGLALGHEQYF
NA | TRBJ2-7 | TRBV10-3 | NA | TGTGCCATCAGGCCCCCCAGCACCTACGAGCAGTACTTC | CAIRPPSTYEQYF
NA | TRBJ2-5 | TRBV2 | TRBD2 | TGTGCCAGCTACGGGGGGGAGACCCAGTACTTC | CASYGGETQYF
once | TRBJ2-2 | TRBV5-6 | NA | TGTGCCAGCAGCTTTGGTATCGGGGAGCTGTTTTTT | CASSFGIGELFF
few | TRBJ2-1 | TRBV5-1 | NA | TGCGCCAGCAGCTTGGGGGGAAACGGGAATCGGAATGAGCAGTTCTTC | CASSLGGNGNRNEQFF
few | TRBJ2-3 | TRBV20-1 | NA | TGCAGTGCCGGTAGGAGAGAAGATACGCAGTATTTT | CSAGRREDTQYF
many | TRBJ2-4 | TRBV5-6 | NA | TGTGCCAGCAGCACTGGGGGGATCTATAAAAACATTCAGTACTTC | CASSTGGIYKNIQYF
few | TRBJ1-1 | TRBV5-1 | NA | TGCGCCAGCAGCGAGGGTCCACAAGGAGGGAACACTGAAGCTTTCTTT | CASSEGPQGGNTEAFF
many | TRBJ2-1 | TRBV18 | NA | TGTGCCAGCTCACCGGGAGGCAATGAGCAGTTCTTC | CASSPGGNEQFF
NA | TRBJ1-3 | TRBV20-1 | NA | TGCAGTGCTGCGGAGGCACTTGAGGGAAACACCATATATTTT | CSAAEALEGNTIYF
few | TRBJ2-7 | TRBV19 | TRBD2 | TGTGCCAGTAGCTTGACTAGCGGGTTCCGCACCCGGGTCGGCGAGCAGTACTTC | CASSLTSGFRTRVGEQYF
many | TRBJ1-1 | TRBV5-1 | NA | TGCGCCAGCAGCCGGGGGGCTCCTGCTGAAGCTTTCTTT | CASSRGAPAEAFF
NA | TRBJ2-1 | TRBV2 | NA | TGTGCCAGCAGTGAAGAAAACAGGAGTGAGCAGTTCTTC | CASSEENRSEQFF